These T cell receptor beta chains were read from a single sample in a study of shared clonotypes between healthy human individuals. Sequenced by immunoSEQ multiplex PCR; TCRdb stores in-frame clones only, minus some. Among around 500,000 clones, more than 75% were seen once, and the ten largest hold over 10%. The sample was PBMCs. Receptors originate from a woman between 35 and 50 years old in good health. Some clones in this sample may be carry-over from other donors' samples. Both conserved end residues are trimmed from each CDR3. Fields, in order: J gene, V gene, CDR3 protein.

j_gene: TRBJ2-7
v_gene: TRBV6-5
CDR3aa: ASRTGGGDEQY

j_gene: TRBJ1-5
v_gene: TRBV2
CDR3aa: ASSEPGTSSQPQH

j_gene: TRBJ2-1
v_gene: TRBV5-1
CDR3aa: ASSFPVGLAGVPPTYNEQF

j_gene: TRBJ1-2
v_gene: TRBV11-1
CDR3aa: ASSFRGDYYGYT

j_gene: TRBJ1-4
v_gene: TRBV30
CDR3aa: AWSVHGGGAEKLF

j_gene: TRBJ1-4
v_gene: TRBV7-8
CDR3aa: ASSLPRFRPSNEKLF

j_gene: TRBJ1-1
v_gene: TRBV11-2
CDR3aa: ASSLAAPV

j_gene: TRBJ2-4
v_gene: TRBV18
CDR3aa: ASSRTDQREGPAKNIQY

j_gene: NA
v_gene: TRBV28
CDR3aa: ASSYPNSYEQY

j_gene: TRBJ2-1
v_gene: TRBV4-3
CDR3aa: ASSREPGQEQF

j_gene: TRBJ2-3
v_gene: TRBV11-2
CDR3aa: ASSLLALTDTQY

j_gene: TRBJ2-5
v_gene: TRBV4-3
CDR3aa: ASSQEGRLAGGETQY

j_gene: TRBJ1-3
v_gene: TRBV10-3
CDR3aa: AISESADSGNTIY

j_gene: TRBJ2-1
v_gene: TRBV28
CDR3aa: ASGIRASGGYNEQF

j_gene: TRBJ2-1
v_gene: TRBV19
CDR3aa: ASSISSTGWGSRNEQF

j_gene: TRBJ2-7
v_gene: TRBV11-2
CDR3aa: ASSWRGGGYEQY

j_gene: TRBJ2-7
v_gene: TRBV2
CDR3aa: ASKARAIYEQY

j_gene: TRBJ2-1
v_gene: TRBV5-8
CDR3aa: ASSLILGGRADNEQF

j_gene: TRBJ2-5
v_gene: TRBV10-1
CDR3aa: ASSEGLQETQY

j_gene: TRBJ1-2
v_gene: TRBV10-3
CDR3aa: AISESSGHYGYT

j_gene: TRBJ2-7
v_gene: TRBV29-1
CDR3aa: SVRGLGSRTYEQY

j_gene: TRBJ1-3
v_gene: TRBV11-2
CDR3aa: ASSLSRANTIY

j_gene: TRBJ2-3
v_gene: TRBV28
CDR3aa: ASSHSRWGRPTDTQY

j_gene: TRBJ2-5
v_gene: TRBV7-9
CDR3aa: ASSIRTGQETQY

j_gene: TRBJ2-3
v_gene: TRBV7-9
CDR3aa: ASSQQNLNTDTQY

j_gene: TRBJ2-4
v_gene: TRBV6-1
CDR3aa: ASSEQTVNIQY

j_gene: TRBJ2-7
v_gene: TRBV29-1
CDR3aa: STGQGSSYEQY

j_gene: TRBJ1-5
v_gene: TRBV2
CDR3aa: ASSYTAGDQPQH

j_gene: TRBJ2-1
v_gene: TRBV7-2
CDR3aa: ASSPRGVVAGGFEQF

j_gene: TRBJ2-1
v_gene: TRBV19
CDR3aa: ASSSEGGSGSLNEQF

j_gene: TRBJ2-7
v_gene: TRBV21-1
CDR3aa: ASSKDRCAFSYEQY

j_gene: TRBJ2-1
v_gene: TRBV5-4
CDR3aa: ASSLDGSSYNEQF